This T cell receptor beta chain was obtained from a study of prognosis after radiotherapy for stage I lung cancer (dated by TCRdb to the early 2020s). Study-wide context: Between early 2018 and January 2019, over 15 patients with stage I NSCLC were enrolled in Nanjing, China. The cohort included about twelve men and five or six women, with a median age of almost 75 years and a range of about 50 to 84 years. Concurrent therapy was not administered to any patient alongside SBRT. SBRT was delivered in 3 to 5 fractions with a biologically effective dose of at least 100 Gy, and image-guided IMRT or VMAT was used for delivery. After SBRT, distant metastases developed in about 20% of the 19 patients at a median of 7 months, while the remaining 15 patients had no significant progression. Tumor histology was squamous cell carcinoma in about seven patients and adenocarcinoma in under 15. All patients were regarded as medically inoperable, because of comorbidities in more than ten patients and refusal of surgery in 7 or 8 patients. A total of approximately 40 blood samples from 19 patients were sequenced, with one sample obtained before and one obtained after SBRT for each patient. The patients included fourteen who had newly diagnosed primary stage I lung tumors, along with about 5 others who had oligometastatic NSCLC after their primary tumor had been surgically resected. This study profiled peripheral blood TCR beta repertoires from stage I NSCLC patients before and after stereotactic body radiotherapy and linked the repertoires to distant failure. What the study reported, not specific to this receptor: Whether the expanded TCR clones were tumor-specific was not determined. Post-SBRT Shannon entropy and its change from baseline were lower in patients who developed distant metastases; baseline Shannon entropy was not associated with metastases. The small cohort and short follow-up limited the study, so independent validation of the findings is needed. Differences by metastasis status were reportedly seen in TRBV and TRBJ usage frequencies, involving two V genes at baseline and, after SBRT, under 10 V genes and two J genes. A decrease in unique TCR clone counts was observed after SBRT (median 10,088 before versus several thousand after; Wilcoxon paired P=0.011). All reported P values were unadjusted for multiple comparisons.

Two rounds of multiplex PCR were used to amplify the TCR beta CDR3 region from genomic DNA. The first PCR round used primers specific to each TRBV and TRBJ gene, and the primer sequences were filed in Chinese patent CN105087789A. Universal primers were used in the second PCR round. The Roche High Pure PCR Template Preparation Kit was used to extract genomic DNA from frozen PBMCs. An Illumina HiSeq 3000 was used to sequence the libraries paired-end with 151 bp reads. As for the authors' bioinformatics: Raw reads lacking the multiplex PCR primer sequences were removed with CutAdapt. PEAR was used to merge high-quality paired reads into contigs. By alignment to reference sequences, MiXCR assigned TRB V, D and J gene segments to each contig. CDR3 sequences were clustered by base quality and sequence similarity to remove sequencing errors. Shannon entropy normalized by the natural log of productive TCR sequence number was used as the measure of diversity. Clonality was computed as one minus the ratio of Shannon entropy to the natural log of the number of unique clonotypes. Using the Youden index from ROC curves, the researchers picked the repertoire-metric cut-offs for progression-free survival, and all analyses were carried out in R 3.5.3. The public reads were run again by TCRdb, first through fastp at Q25 and then through MiXCR, and only productive beta chains were kept. A single entry per CDR3 protein holds the most common genes and DNA from its merged rows. It is TCRdb's table, rather than the study itself, that gives the V and J calls and clone size. The sample table lists some 28,000 distinct CDR3 sequences, around 29% of them with a count of one. Roughly 12% of the sample is taken by the ten largest.

As concerns this clonotype: The antigen this receptor binds is unknown. There are no base qualities to consult, and no much larger clone falls within one base.

No patient had a history of other malignancies or prior chemotherapy or radiotherapy, and all had node-negative disease on CT and PET/CT. At each of the two time points, approximately 6.2 milliliters of peripheral venous blood were collected into EDTA tubes. Ficoll-Paque Plus density-gradient centrifugation was used to isolate PBMCs. Immediately after collection, samples were stored at -80 degrees C until analysis. Spanning cysteine to phenylalanine, the CDR3 consists of 15 amino acids. The kept DNA is CDR3 alone, 45 bases in frame from the first base. V and J are trimmed by 5 bases and 5 bases, and the gene matches miss 9 bases of the junction. Per the germline V gene, SNHLY is the CDR1 and FYNNEI is the CDR2.

Here the sequenced sample was PBMCs, taken before or after stereotactic body radiation therapy (not recorded which). Rearrangement joined TRBV2 to TRBJ1-5, with TRBD1 identical over 7 junction bases. The clonotype comes from a donor over 45 with non-small cell lung cancer. DNA sequence: TGTGCCAGCAGTATGGGGGGGACAGTTCATCAGCCCCAGCATTTT. It encodes CASSMGGTVHQPQHF.